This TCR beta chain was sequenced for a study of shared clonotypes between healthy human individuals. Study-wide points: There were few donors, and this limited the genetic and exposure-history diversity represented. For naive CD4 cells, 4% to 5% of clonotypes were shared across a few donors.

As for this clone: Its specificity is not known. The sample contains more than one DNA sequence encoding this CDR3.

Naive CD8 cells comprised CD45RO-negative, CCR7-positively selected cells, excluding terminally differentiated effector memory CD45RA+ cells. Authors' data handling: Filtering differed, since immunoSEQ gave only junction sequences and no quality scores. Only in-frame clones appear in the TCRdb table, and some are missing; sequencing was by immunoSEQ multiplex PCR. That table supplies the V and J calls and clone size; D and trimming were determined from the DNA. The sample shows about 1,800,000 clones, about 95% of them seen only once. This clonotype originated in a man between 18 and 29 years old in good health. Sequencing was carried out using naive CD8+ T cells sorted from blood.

CDR3 bases: TGCGCCAGCAGCCCTGGACAGGGGGTTTTCTACGAGCAGTACTTC. Translating it yields CASSPGQGVFYEQYF. The V and J genes are TRBV5-1 and TRBJ2-7, with 10 bases fitting TRBD1. The CDR3 runs to 15 residues. CDR1 and CDR2 (germline): SGHRS, YFSETQ. J gave up 3 bases and V 4 bases, and 7 bases lay outside the gene matches.